This is a list of T cell receptor beta chains from one sample in a study of T cell changes during pregnancy in multiple sclerosis. Measured with immunoSEQ multiplex PCR; TCRdb has only the in-frame clones, and not every one. The sample consists of about 44,000 clones, approximately 90% of them appearing once. This material consisted of CD4+ T cells from peripheral blood mononuclear cells, taken in the third trimester of pregnancy. The origin of the receptors is a female donor with multiple sclerosis, enrolled in a pregnancy study. The CDR3 runs from the conserved cysteine through the conserved F or W. A D gene is named only where the DNA matches it firmly. Rows give clone size only sometimes, using once, few, many, or a class for an expanded clone.

d_call: TRBD1; j_call: TRBJ2-6; v_call: TRBV27; clone_size: .; cdr3_nt: TGTGCCAGCAGTTTCCGGTTGAGGGACAGGGGGCGTAAGCCCTCTGGGGCCAACGTCCTGACTTTC; cdr3_aa: CASSFRLRDRGRKPSGANVLTF
d_call: .; j_call: TRBJ2-7; v_call: TRBV6-5; clone_size: .; cdr3_nt: TGTGCCAGCTCTCGTCGGGAGTCCTACGAGCAGTACTTC; cdr3_aa: CASSRRESYEQYF
d_call: TRBD2; j_call: TRBJ2-2; v_call: TRBV5-5; clone_size: once; cdr3_nt: TGTGCCAGCAGCTTGGGGACTAGCGGGAGGAACACCGGGGAGCTGTTTTTT; cdr3_aa: CASSLGTSGRNTGELFF
d_call: .; j_call: TRBJ2-3; v_call: TRBV6-5; clone_size: .; cdr3_nt: TGTGCCAGCAGTTACTCGATTTTAGCGGCCGGGGATACGCAGTATTTT; cdr3_aa: CASSYSILAAGDTQYF
d_call: .; j_call: TRBJ2-3; v_call: TRBV5-4; clone_size: once; cdr3_nt: TGTGCCAGCAGCTGGGAGAGCAGCACAGATACGCAGTATTTT; cdr3_aa: CASSWESSTDTQYF
d_call: .; j_call: TRBJ1-2; v_call: TRBV6-5; clone_size: .; cdr3_nt: TGTGCCAGCAGTTACGAGGGAGTTTATGGCTACACCTTC; cdr3_aa: CASSYEGVYGYTF
d_call: .; j_call: TRBJ2-3; v_call: TRBV7-9; clone_size: .; cdr3_nt: TGTGCCAGCAGCTTAGCTCTCGGTGAAGATACGCAGTATTTT; cdr3_aa: CASSLALGEDTQYF
d_call: .; j_call: TRBJ1-1; v_call: TRBV9; clone_size: .; cdr3_nt: TGTGCCAGCAGCTACCGGGGGGGGGTCGAAAACACTGAAGCTTTCTTT; cdr3_aa: CASSYRGGVENTEAFF
d_call: TRBD1; j_call: TRBJ2-7; v_call: TRBV11-2; clone_size: .; cdr3_nt: TGTGCCAGCAGCTTAAGCGGACAGGGGAGCAACGAGCAGTACTTC; cdr3_aa: CASSLSGQGSNEQYF
d_call: .; j_call: TRBJ2-2; v_call: TRBV19; clone_size: .; cdr3_nt: TGTGCCAGTAGTATCAGGGGAGGGATAGGCACCGGGGAGCTGTTTTTT; cdr3_aa: CASSIRGGIGTGELFF
d_call: .; j_call: TRBJ2-5; v_call: TRBV5-1; clone_size: .; cdr3_nt: TGCGCCAGCAGCAACACAGGGTCAGAGACCCAGTACTTC; cdr3_aa: CASSNTGSETQYF
d_call: .; j_call: TRBJ2-1; v_call: TRBV28; clone_size: .; cdr3_nt: TGTGCCAGCAGTTCCCCCCCCGGGGGAGAGCAGTTCTTC; cdr3_aa: CASSSPPGGEQFF
d_call: TRBD2; j_call: TRBJ2-1; v_call: TRBV4-3; clone_size: .; cdr3_nt: TGCGCCAGCAGCCAAGGGGGGACTAGCGGAATCCTCGGGAATGAGCAGTTCTTC; cdr3_aa: CASSQGGTSGILGNEQFF
d_call: .; j_call: TRBJ1-1; v_call: TRBV28; clone_size: few; cdr3_nt: TGTGCCAGCAGTCTCCCCTACACTGAAGCTTTCTTT; cdr3_aa: CASSLPYTEAFF
d_call: TRBD2; j_call: TRBJ2-3; v_call: TRBV2; clone_size: .; cdr3_nt: TGTGCCAGCAGTGTTGCGAGCGGGGCAGATACGCAGTATTTT; cdr3_aa: CASSVASGADTQYF
d_call: TRBD1; j_call: TRBJ2-5; v_call: TRBV7-2; clone_size: .; cdr3_nt: TGTGCCAGCAGCCCTGTCCCGGGACAGGGGGCGTATGGGGAGACCCAGTACTTC; cdr3_aa: CASSPVPGQGAYGETQYF
d_call: .; j_call: TRBJ1-3; v_call: TRBV9; clone_size: .; cdr3_nt: TGTGCCAGCAGCGACCAAAGGGGATACGGAAACACCATATATTTT; cdr3_aa: CASSDQRGYGNTIYF
d_call: TRBD2; j_call: TRBJ2-2; v_call: TRBV4-1; clone_size: .; cdr3_nt: TGCGCCAGCAGCCAAGATCCGAGCGGGAGCAGGACCGGGGAGCTGTTTTTT; cdr3_aa: CASSQDPSGSRTGELFF
d_call: TRBD2; j_call: TRBJ2-3; v_call: TRBV19; clone_size: .; cdr3_nt: TGTGCCAGTAGTCTCAGGACTAGCGGAAAGGATACGCAGTATTTT; cdr3_aa: CASSLRTSGKDTQYF
d_call: .; j_call: TRBJ2-1; v_call: TRBV27; clone_size: .; cdr3_nt: TGTGCCAGCAGTTTAGCCCGCGTCGTAAGCTCCTACAATGAGCAGTTCTTC; cdr3_aa: CASSLARVVSSYNEQFF
d_call: .; j_call: TRBJ2-7; v_call: TRBV21-1; clone_size: few; cdr3_nt: TGTGCCAGCAGCAAAGAGGGGGCAGGGGCTAGCTCCTACGAGCAGTACTTC; cdr3_aa: CASSKEGAGASSYEQYF
d_call: .; j_call: TRBJ2-1; v_call: TRBV5-1; clone_size: .; cdr3_nt: TGCGCCAGCAGGAGTAGCTCCTACAATGAGCAGTTCTTC; cdr3_aa: CASRSSSYNEQFF
d_call: .; j_call: TRBJ2-2; v_call: TRBV19; clone_size: once; cdr3_nt: TGTGCCAGTACCTTACAGACAGCGAACACCGGGGAGCTGTTTTTT; cdr3_aa: CASTLQTANTGELFF
d_call: .; j_call: TRBJ2-3; v_call: TRBV19; clone_size: .; cdr3_nt: TGTGCCAGTAGTATAGGTGGGGCGGTCCTTAGCACAGATACGCAGTATTTT; cdr3_aa: CASSIGGAVLSTDTQYF
d_call: TRBD2; j_call: TRBJ2-1; v_call: TRBV5-1; clone_size: .; cdr3_nt: TGCGCCAGCAGCTTGTATGGTGCGGGAGGAGGGGATGAGCAGTTCTTC; cdr3_aa: CASSLYGAGGGDEQFF
d_call: TRBD1; j_call: TRBJ1-5; v_call: TRBV19; clone_size: .; cdr3_nt: TGTGCCAGTAGTCAGGGAGCGACAGGGGGAGGTCAGCCCCAGCATTTT; cdr3_aa: CASSQGATGGGQPQHF
d_call: TRBD2; j_call: TRBJ2-1; v_call: TRBV7-2; clone_size: .; cdr3_nt: TGTGCCAGCGGATTGGCTAGCGGTACCTACAATGAGCAGTTCTTC; cdr3_aa: CASGLASGTYNEQFF
d_call: TRBD2; j_call: TRBJ2-5; v_call: TRBV5-6; clone_size: .; cdr3_nt: TGTGCCAGCAGCCCGGGACTAGCGGGCGCCCAAGAGACCCAGTACTTC; cdr3_aa: CASSPGLAGAQETQYF
d_call: .; j_call: TRBJ1-1; v_call: TRBV30; clone_size: few; cdr3_nt: TGTGCCTGGAAAAGGGGGAACACTGAAGCTTTCTTT; cdr3_aa: CAWKRGNTEAFF
d_call: TRBD2; j_call: TRBJ2-1; v_call: TRBV19; clone_size: .; cdr3_nt: TGTGCCAGTAGTATTCGGGGACTAGCGGCGCCCAACAATGAGCAGTTCTTC; cdr3_aa: CASSIRGLAAPNNEQFF
d_call: TRBD2; j_call: TRBJ2-7; v_call: TRBV4-2; clone_size: .; cdr3_nt: TGTGCCAGCAGCTTAACGACTAGCGGGAGTCGAAACGAGCAGTACTTC; cdr3_aa: CASSLTTSGSRNEQYF
d_call: TRBD1; j_call: TRBJ2-1; v_call: TRBV7-9; clone_size: .; cdr3_nt: TGTGCCAGCAGCCAGGGACAGTACCACAATGAGCAGTTCTTC; cdr3_aa: CASSQGQYHNEQFF
d_call: TRBD1; j_call: TRBJ1-1; v_call: TRBV28; clone_size: .; cdr3_nt: TGTGCCAGCAGTGGGGACAGGGCCACTGAAGCTTTCTTT; cdr3_aa: CASSGDRATEAFF
d_call: TRBD2; j_call: TRBJ2-1; v_call: TRBV27; clone_size: .; cdr3_nt: TGTGCCAGCAGTTTAGCCCCCTTCGGCGGGAGTTCAAATGAGCAGTTCTTC; cdr3_aa: CASSLAPFGGSSNEQFF
d_call: .; j_call: TRBJ1-5; v_call: TRBV6-5; clone_size: .; cdr3_nt: TGTGCCAGCAGTTTGTTCCGGGGTGGTCAGCCCCAGCATTTT; cdr3_aa: CASSLFRGGQPQHF
d_call: TRBD1; j_call: TRBJ1-1; v_call: TRBV7-8; clone_size: .; cdr3_nt: TGTGCCAGCAGCATAAGGACAGGCGGGGTGGCTAACACTGAAGCTTTCTTT; cdr3_aa: CASSIRTGGVANTEAFF
d_call: .; j_call: TRBJ2-7; v_call: TRBV21-1; clone_size: .; cdr3_nt: TGTGCCAGCAGCAACGAAGGAGTACTGATAAACTCCTACGAGCAGTACTTC; cdr3_aa: CASSNEGVLINSYEQYF
d_call: TRBD2; j_call: TRBJ2-1; v_call: TRBV5-1; clone_size: .; cdr3_nt: TGCGCCAGCAGGATGGGGACTAGCGGCGTTTTTGAGCAGTTCTTC; cdr3_aa: CASRMGTSGVFEQFF
d_call: TRBD1; j_call: TRBJ2-7; v_call: TRBV4-2; clone_size: .; cdr3_nt: TGTGCCAGCAGCCAAGAACTCAGGGACAGATCCTCCTACGAGCAGTACTTC; cdr3_aa: CASSQELRDRSSYEQYF
d_call: .; j_call: TRBJ1-5; v_call: TRBV28; clone_size: .; cdr3_nt: TGTGCCAGCAGTTCCACTAATCAGCCCCAGCATTTT; cdr3_aa: CASSSTNQPQHF
d_call: .; j_call: TRBJ2-5; v_call: TRBV18; clone_size: .; cdr3_nt: TGTGCCAGCTCACTTCGGGGGGCCCAAGAGACCCAGTACTTC; cdr3_aa: CASSLRGAQETQYF
d_call: .; j_call: TRBJ2-7; v_call: TRBV4-2; clone_size: .; cdr3_nt: TGTGCCAGCAGCTTAGAGGGCCCGAGGGAGCAGTACTTC; cdr3_aa: CASSLEGPREQYF
d_call: .; j_call: TRBJ2-4; v_call: TRBV7-3; clone_size: once; cdr3_nt: TGTGCCAGCAGCTTTCATGAGGGAGCCAAAAACATTCAGTACTTC; cdr3_aa: CASSFHEGAKNIQYF
d_call: TRBD2; j_call: TRBJ2-4; v_call: TRBV5-1; clone_size: .; cdr3_nt: TGCGCCAGCAGCTGGGCGTTGGGCGGGGGCAAAAACATTCAGTACTTC; cdr3_aa: CASSWALGGGKNIQYF
d_call: .; j_call: TRBJ2-3; v_call: TRBV5-1; clone_size: .; cdr3_nt: TGCGCCAGCAGCTTGGGGCTAGCGTATAGCACAGATACGCAGTATTTT; cdr3_aa: CASSLGLAYSTDTQYF
d_call: .; j_call: TRBJ2-2; v_call: TRBV19; clone_size: .; cdr3_nt: TGTGCCAGTAGTATCCCAGGGCCCGGGGAGCTGTTTTTT; cdr3_aa: CASSIPGPGELFF
d_call: TRBD2; j_call: TRBJ2-5; v_call: TRBV19; clone_size: .; cdr3_nt: TGTGCCAGTAGTATAAGTCGACTAGCGAGTCAAGAGACCCAGTACTTC; cdr3_aa: CASSISRLASQETQYF
d_call: .; j_call: TRBJ2-7; v_call: TRBV6-1; clone_size: once; cdr3_nt: TGTGCCAGCAGTTTCGACAGGAACCCATCCTACGAGCAGTACTTC; cdr3_aa: CASSFDRNPSYEQYF
d_call: .; j_call: TRBJ1-4; v_call: TRBV7-2; clone_size: once; cdr3_nt: TGTGCCAGCAGCTTGGGGGGAGGTAATGAAAAACTGTTTTTT; cdr3_aa: CASSLGGGNEKLFF
d_call: TRBD1; j_call: TRBJ1-2; v_call: TRBV30; clone_size: .; cdr3_nt: TGTGCCGGTCGCAGGGGGGCTAACTATGGCTACACCTTC; cdr3_aa: CAGRRGANYGYTF
d_call: .; j_call: TRBJ2-6; v_call: TRBV27; clone_size: .; cdr3_nt: TGTGCCAGCAGTTTGAGGGGGTCTGGGGCCAACGTCCTGACTTTC; cdr3_aa: CASSLRGSGANVLTF
d_call: TRBD2; j_call: TRBJ2-1; v_call: TRBV9; clone_size: .; cdr3_nt: TGTGCCAGCAGCGGCGGGACTAGCGTCAATGAGCAGTTCTTC; cdr3_aa: CASSGGTSVNEQFF
d_call: .; j_call: TRBJ2-5; v_call: TRBV30; clone_size: .; cdr3_nt: TGTGCCTGGAGTACCCTCCCTCGGGAGACCCAGTACTTC; cdr3_aa: CAWSTLPRETQYF
d_call: .; j_call: TRBJ2-1; v_call: TRBV7-6; clone_size: once; cdr3_nt: TGTGCCAGCAGCTTCCTCGGTTCAGGTCACAATGAGCAGTTCTTC; cdr3_aa: CASSFLGSGHNEQFF
d_call: .; j_call: TRBJ1-3; v_call: TRBV4-2; clone_size: .; cdr3_nt: TGTGCCAGCAGCCCTTTTAGGGGTCGGGGGGAGTACACCATATATTTT; cdr3_aa: CASSPFRGRGEYTIYF